A selection of T cell receptor beta chains follows, all from one sample in a study of cytomegalovirus exposure and HLA in healthy donors. Sequencing used immunoSEQ multiplex PCR; TCRdb keeps in-frame clones, though not all of them. The profile shows 130,000 or so clones, about 82% of them singletons. Sequenced material: PBMCs. The receptors were sampled from a female donor in good health and CMV-seropositive. The CDR3 runs from the conserved cysteine through the conserved F or W. Each record gives: D gene, J gene, clone size, V gene, CDR3 protein, CDR3 DNA. A D gene is named only where the DNA matches it firmly. Expanded clones are given a class, and other clones once, few, many or no size at all.

>-|TRBJ2-6|-|TRBV18
CASSPPFGGSSGANVLTF
TGTGCCAGCTCACCACCCTTTGGGGGCAGCTCTGGGGCCAACGTCCTGACTTTC
>TRBD2|TRBJ2-7|-|TRBV4-2
CASSQSLAGGLSYEQYF
TGTGCCAGCAGCCAGAGCTTAGCGGGGGGGTTAAGCTACGAGCAGTACTTC
>-|TRBJ1-1|-|TRBV27
CASSRTGRVTNTEAFF
TGTGCCAGCAGCCGGACCGGCAGGGTAACGAACACTGAAGCTTTCTTT
>-|TRBJ1-1|few|TRBV15
CATSRAEWNTEAFF
TGTGCCACCAGCAGAGCCGAGTGGAACACTGAAGCTTTCTTT
>TRBD2|TRBJ2-7|-|TRBV2
CASRERTSGSGEQYF
TGTGCCAGCAGGGAGCGGACTAGCGGGAGCGGCGAGCAGTACTTC
>TRBD2|TRBJ2-5|-|TRBV30
CAWGSGGGLGTQYF
TGTGCCTGGGGTAGCGGGGGGGGGTTAGGGACCCAGTACTTC
>TRBD1|TRBJ1-1|few|TRBV19
CASRRDSLMNTEAFF
TGTGCCAGTAGGCGGGACAGCCTCATGAACACTGAAGCTTTCTTT
>-|TRBJ1-2|-|TRBV18
CASSPYETGQGYTF
TGTGCCAGCTCACCCTACGAAACTGGACAGGGCTACACCTTC
>TRBD2|TRBJ2-3|-|TRBV5-1
CASSVRLAGEGDTQYF
TGCGCCAGCAGCGTCAGACTAGCGGGAGAGGGAGATACGCAGTATTTT
>TRBD1|TRBJ2-7|-|TRBV2
CAGHPIGQGSSYEQYF
TGTGCCGGCCACCCGATAGGACAGGGGAGCTCCTACGAGCAGTACTTC
>-|TRBJ2-5|once|TRBV7-9
CASSSGSARLVQETQYF
TGTGCCAGCAGCTCCGGGAGCGCCCGGCTGGTCCAAGAGACCCAGTACTTC
>-|TRBJ2-7|-|TRBV30
CAWSASVYEQYF
TGTGCCTGGAGTGCTTCCGTCTACGAGCAGTACTTC
>TRBD1|TRBJ1-2|-|TRBV7-9
CASSVGTAPHTF
TGTGCCAGCAGCGTTGGGACAGCCCCCCACACCTTC
>-|TRBJ2-5|-|TRBV5-6
CASSFLEQETQYF
TGTGCCAGCAGCTTCTTAGAACAAGAGACCCAGTACTTC
>TRBD2|TRBJ2-1|-|TRBV4-1
CASSLLAGGRHEQFF
TGCGCCAGCAGCCTACTAGCGGGGGGTCGTCATGAGCAGTTCTTC
>-|TRBJ2-6|-|TRBV5-1
CASSPRGSGANVLTF
TGCGCCAGCAGCCCAAGGGGGTCTGGGGCCAACGTCCTGACTTTC
>TRBD1|TRBJ1-5|few|TRBV4-1
CASSLGQDSNQPQHF
TGCGCCAGCAGCCTGGGACAGGATAGCAATCAGCCCCAGCATTTT
>TRBD2|TRBJ2-7|-|TRBV28
CASSGTSAIGYEQYF
TGTGCCAGCAGTGGGACTAGCGCAATAGGATACGAGCAGTACTTC
>TRBD1|TRBJ2-7|few|TRBV6-1
CASSEVGTGNEQYF
TGTGCCAGCAGTGAAGTCGGGACAGGGAACGAGCAGTACTTC
>TRBD1|TRBJ2-5|-|TRBV28
CASSLTGFAETQYF
TGTGCCAGCAGTCTGACAGGGTTCGCCGAGACCCAGTACTTC
>-|TRBJ2-7|-|TRBV2
CASRLTGYEQYF
TGTGCCAGCAGATTAACTGGCTACGAGCAGTACTTC
>-|TRBJ2-5|-|TRBV30
CAWSFWGAETQYF
TGTGCCTGGAGCTTTTGGGGCGCTGAGACCCAGTACTTC
>TRBD2|TRBJ2-2|-|TRBV6-5
CASRSGRGELFF
TGTGCCAGCAGGAGCGGGAGAGGGGAGCTGTTTTTT
>TRBD1|TRBJ2-7|-|TRBV5-6
CASSLGQGAAEQYF
TGTGCCAGCAGCCTGGGACAGGGGGCGGCCGAGCAGTACTTC
>TRBD2|TRBJ2-1|-|TRBV5-1
CASSLGPLAGVLNEQFF
TGCGCCAGCAGCCTGGGTCCGCTAGCGGGAGTGCTCAATGAGCAGTTCTTC
>-|TRBJ1-5|few|TRBV28
CASSLAVGVNQPQHF
TGTGCCAGCAGTTTAGCAGTGGGAGTAAATCAGCCCCAGCATTTT
>TRBD2|TRBJ2-3|few|TRBV7-2
CASSSILLAGASTDTQYF
TGTGCCAGCAGCTCGATACTGCTAGCGGGTGCTAGCACAGATACGCAGTATTTT
>-|TRBJ1-1|-|TRBV2
CASSEFRGGAFF
TGTGCCAGCAGTGAATTTCGGGGGGGAGCTTTCTTT
>TRBD2|TRBJ2-7|-|TRBV18
CASSINSRLSGTGGEQYF
TGTGCCAGCTCTATAAATTCTCGGTTATCTGGCACGGGGGGCGAGCAGTACTTC
>-|TRBJ2-2|-|TRBV11-1
CASSARDLSGELFF
TGTGCCAGCAGCGCCAGGGATTTATCCGGGGAGCTGTTTTTT
>-|TRBJ2-3|-|TRBV7-9
CASSFSVVDTQYF
TGTGCCAGCAGCTTCTCCGTAGTTGATACGCAGTATTTT
>TRBD1|TRBJ2-1|-|TRBV5-1
CASRGGTGSNEQFF
TGCGCCAGCAGGGGGGGGACAGGGAGCAATGAGCAGTTCTTC
>-|TRBJ2-5|-|TRBV6-6
CASTHRRGSVQETQYF
TGTGCCAGCACACACCGCCGAGGGTCTGTCCAAGAGACCCAGTACTTC
>TRBD2|TRBJ2-1|-|TRBV14
CASSPGPGLGGDNEQFF
TGTGCCAGCAGCCCGGGTCCGGGACTAGGAGGGGACAATGAGCAGTTCTTC
>TRBD2|TRBJ2-5|once|TRBV18
CASSPFSGASSGTVETQYF
TGTGCCAGCTCACCGTTCTCAGGGGCGTCTAGCGGGACGGTTGAGACCCAGTACTTC
>TRBD1|TRBJ2-3|-|TRBV7-9
CASSIGTGVTDTQYF
TGTGCCAGCAGCATCGGGACAGGGGTCACAGATACGCAGTATTTT
>-|TRBJ2-3|-|TRBV5-6
CASSLVASTDTQYF
TGTGCCAGCAGCTTGGTGGCTAGCACAGATACGCAGTATTTT
>TRBD1|TRBJ1-1|-|TRBV5-1
CASSSGTGKDTEAFF
TGCGCCAGCAGCTCCGGGACAGGGAAAGACACTGAAGCTTTCTTT
>TRBD2|TRBJ2-1|-|TRBV6-6
CASKTSGSLDEQFF
TGTGCCAGCAAAACTAGCGGGAGTCTCGATGAGCAGTTCTTC
>TRBD2|TRBJ2-1|-|TRBV6-5
CASKEGLATNEQFF
TGTGCCAGCAAAGAGGGACTAGCGACAAATGAGCAGTTCTTC
>-|TRBJ1-4|-|TRBV11-2
CASSYYNEKLFF
TGTGCCAGCAGCTACTACAATGAAAAACTGTTTTTT
>TRBD1|TRBJ2-5|-|TRBV5-1
CASARTGGFDVETQYF
TGCGCCAGCGCAAGGACAGGCGGGTTCGATGTGGAGACCCAGTACTTC
>TRBD1|TRBJ1-2|-|TRBV7-2
CASSPPVGQGLYGYTF
TGTGCCAGCAGCCCACCCGTGGGACAGGGGCTGTACGGCTACACCTTC
>TRBD2|TRBJ2-7|-|TRBV18
CASSYRGGGEQYF
TGTGCCAGCTCATATCGGGGGGGCGGCGAGCAGTACTTC
>-|TRBJ1-1|-|TRBV29-1
CSVDPGNTEAFF
TGCAGCGTTGATCCCGGGAACACTGAAGCTTTCTTT